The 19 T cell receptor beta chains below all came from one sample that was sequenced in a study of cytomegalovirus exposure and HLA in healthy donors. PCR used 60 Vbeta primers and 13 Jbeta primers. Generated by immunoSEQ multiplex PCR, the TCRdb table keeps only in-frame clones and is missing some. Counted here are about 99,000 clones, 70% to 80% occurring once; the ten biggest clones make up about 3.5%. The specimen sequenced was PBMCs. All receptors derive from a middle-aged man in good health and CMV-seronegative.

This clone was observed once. As DNA, the CDR3 is TGTGCCTGGGCCTTGGGAGGCAGTTCCTACGAGCAGTACTTC. This sequence encodes CAWALGGSSYEQYF. This rearrangement joins TRBV30 to TRBJ2-7; a possible D gene is TRBD2 (6 bases). Germline values: CDR1 GTSNPN, CDR2 SVGIG (reference sequence). Trimming removed 5 bases at V and 1 base at J, with 15 bases between. This CDR3 spans 14 amino acids.

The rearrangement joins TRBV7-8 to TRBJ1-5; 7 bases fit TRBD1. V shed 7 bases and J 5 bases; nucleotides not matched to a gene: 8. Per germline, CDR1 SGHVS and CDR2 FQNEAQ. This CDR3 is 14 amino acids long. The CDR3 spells CASTTGTADQPQHF. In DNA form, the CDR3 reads TGTGCCAGCACCACGGGGACAGCTGATCAGCCCCAGCATTTT.

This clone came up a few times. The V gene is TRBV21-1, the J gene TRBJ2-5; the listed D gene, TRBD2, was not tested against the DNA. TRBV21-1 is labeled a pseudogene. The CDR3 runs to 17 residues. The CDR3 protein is CASSNGPSETMGETQYF. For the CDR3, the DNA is TGTGCCAGCAGCAATGGGCCGAGCGAGACTATGGGGGAGACCCAGTACTTC.

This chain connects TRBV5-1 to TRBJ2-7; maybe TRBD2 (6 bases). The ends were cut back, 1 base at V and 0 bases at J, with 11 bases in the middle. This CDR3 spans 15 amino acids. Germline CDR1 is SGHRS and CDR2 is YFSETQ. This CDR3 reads CASSLQVGGSYEQYF. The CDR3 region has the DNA TGCGCCAGCAGCTTGCAAGTCGGGGGCTCCTACGAGCAGTACTTC.

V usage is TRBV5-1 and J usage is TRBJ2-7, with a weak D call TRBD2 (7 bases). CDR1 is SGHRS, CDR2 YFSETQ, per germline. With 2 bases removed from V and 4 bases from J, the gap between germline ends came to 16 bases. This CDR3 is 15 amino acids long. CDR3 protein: CASSFGGGESYEQYF. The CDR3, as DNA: TGCGCCAGCAGCTTCGGAGGGGGGGAGTCGTACGAGCAGTACTTC.

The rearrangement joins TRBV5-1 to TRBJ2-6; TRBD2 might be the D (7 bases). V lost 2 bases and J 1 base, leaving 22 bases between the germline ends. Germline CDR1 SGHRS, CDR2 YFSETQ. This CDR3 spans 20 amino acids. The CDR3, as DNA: TGCGCCAGCAGCTTTACCGCGGGGGCTCCTCTCCAGTCTGGGGCCAACGTCCTGACTTTC. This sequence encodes CASSFTAGAPLQSGANVLTF.

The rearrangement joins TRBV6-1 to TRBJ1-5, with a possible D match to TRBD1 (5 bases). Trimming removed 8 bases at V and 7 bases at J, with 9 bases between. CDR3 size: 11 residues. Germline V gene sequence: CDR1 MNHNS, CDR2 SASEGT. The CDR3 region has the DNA TGTGCCAGCCAGGGAAACCAGCCCCAGCATTTT. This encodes CASQGNQPQHF.

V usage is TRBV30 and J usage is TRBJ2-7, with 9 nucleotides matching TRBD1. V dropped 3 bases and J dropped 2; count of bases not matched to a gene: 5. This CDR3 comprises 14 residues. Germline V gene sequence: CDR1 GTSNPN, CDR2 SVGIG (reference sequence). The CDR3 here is CAWRRQGGTYEQYF. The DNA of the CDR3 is TGTGCCTGGAGACGACAGGGGGGAACCTACGAGCAGTACTTC.

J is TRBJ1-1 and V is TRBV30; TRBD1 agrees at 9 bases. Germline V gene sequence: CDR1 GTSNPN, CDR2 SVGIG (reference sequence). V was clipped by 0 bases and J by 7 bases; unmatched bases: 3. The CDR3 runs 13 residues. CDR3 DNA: TGTGCCTGGAGTGTAGACAGGGGGAGTGAAGCTTTCTTT. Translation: CAWSVDRGSEAFF.

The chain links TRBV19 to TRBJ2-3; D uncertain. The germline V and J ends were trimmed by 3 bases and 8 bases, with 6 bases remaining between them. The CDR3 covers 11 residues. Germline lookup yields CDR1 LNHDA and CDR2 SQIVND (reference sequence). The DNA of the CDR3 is TGTGCCAGTAGTATCCAGTTTACGCAGTATTTT. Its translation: CASSIQFTQYF.

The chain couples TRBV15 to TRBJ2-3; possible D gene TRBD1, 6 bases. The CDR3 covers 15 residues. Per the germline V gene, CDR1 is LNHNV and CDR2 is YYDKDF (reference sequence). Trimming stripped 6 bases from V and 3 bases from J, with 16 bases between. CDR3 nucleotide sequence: TGTGCCACCAGTAGGGACACCCGGGATACAGATACGCAGTATTTT. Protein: CATSRDTRDTDTQYF. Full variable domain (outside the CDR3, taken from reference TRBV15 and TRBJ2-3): DAMVIQNPRYQVTQFGKPVTLSCSQTLNHNVMYWYQQKSSQAPKLLFHYYDKDFNNEADTPDNFQSRRPNTSFCFLDIRSPGLGDTAMYLCATSRDTRDTDTQYFGPGTRLTVL.

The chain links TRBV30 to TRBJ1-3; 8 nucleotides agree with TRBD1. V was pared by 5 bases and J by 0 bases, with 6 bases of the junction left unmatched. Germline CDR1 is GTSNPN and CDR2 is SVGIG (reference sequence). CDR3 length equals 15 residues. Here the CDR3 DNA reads TGTGCCTGGGACCTCGGGACAGGCTCTGGAAACACCATATATTTT. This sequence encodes CAWDLGTGSGNTIYF.

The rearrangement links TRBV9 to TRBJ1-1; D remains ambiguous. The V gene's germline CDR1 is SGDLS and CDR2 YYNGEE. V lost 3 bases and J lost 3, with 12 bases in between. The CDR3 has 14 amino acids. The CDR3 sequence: CASSETGGDTEAFF. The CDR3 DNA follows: TGTGCCAGCAGCGAAACGGGCGGGGACACTGAAGCTTTCTTT.

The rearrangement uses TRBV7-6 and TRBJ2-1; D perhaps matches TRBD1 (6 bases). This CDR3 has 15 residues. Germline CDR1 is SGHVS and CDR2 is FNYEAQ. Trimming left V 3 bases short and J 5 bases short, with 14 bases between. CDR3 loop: CASSLGQVRNNEQFF. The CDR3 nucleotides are TGTGCCAGCAGCTTGGGACAAGTACGGAACAATGAGCAGTTCTTC.

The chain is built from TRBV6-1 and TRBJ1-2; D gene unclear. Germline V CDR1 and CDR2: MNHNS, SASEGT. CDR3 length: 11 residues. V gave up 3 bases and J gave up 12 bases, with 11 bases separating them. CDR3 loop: CASSDPGIHTF. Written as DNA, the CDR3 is TGTGCCAGCAGTGATCCCGGGATTCACACCTTC.

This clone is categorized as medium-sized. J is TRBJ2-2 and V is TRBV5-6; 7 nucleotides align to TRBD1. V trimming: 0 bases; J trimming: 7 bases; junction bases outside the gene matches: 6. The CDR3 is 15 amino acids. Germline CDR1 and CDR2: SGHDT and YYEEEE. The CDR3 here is CASSLVQGDLGELFF. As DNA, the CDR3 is TGTGCCAGCAGCTTGGTTCAGGGGGATCTCGGGGAGCTGTTTTTT.

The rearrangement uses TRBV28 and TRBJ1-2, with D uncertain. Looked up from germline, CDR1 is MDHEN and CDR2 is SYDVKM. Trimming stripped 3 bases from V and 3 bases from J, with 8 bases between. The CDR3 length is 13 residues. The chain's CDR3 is CASSFLGDYGYTF. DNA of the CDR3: TGTGCCAGCAGTTTTCTCGGGGACTATGGCTACACCTTC.

Here the CDR3 reads CASSPAVENTEAFF. In DNA form, the CDR3 reads TGTGCCAGCAGCCCGGCGGTGGAGAACACTGAAGCTTTCTTT. The chain employs TRBV4-2 and TRBJ1-1, with no clear D. The CDR3 totals 14 residues. Trimming cost V 4 bases and J 1 base, with 10 bases left between them. Germline V CDR1 and CDR2: LGHNA, YNFKEQ.

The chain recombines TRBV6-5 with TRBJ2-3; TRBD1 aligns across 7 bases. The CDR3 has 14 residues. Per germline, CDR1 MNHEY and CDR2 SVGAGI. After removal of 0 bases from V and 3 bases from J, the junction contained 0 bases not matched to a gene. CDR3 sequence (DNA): TGTGCCAGCAGTTACTCGACAGGGACAGATACGCAGTATTTT. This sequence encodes CASSYSTGTDTQYF.